The 28 T cell receptor beta chains in this list originate from one sample, sequenced in a study of blood T cell repertoires in COVID-19. Sequencing was performed with immunoSEQ multiplex PCR; in TCRdb, only in-frame clones are kept and a portion is missing. The sample contains 250,000 or so clones, roughly 88% of which appear only once. Sequencing was carried out using PBMCs or T cells enriched from blood (not recorded which). The source is a woman aged 40 to 50 who had been exposed to COVID-19.

The genes are TRBV11-2 and TRBJ2-7; 8 nucleotides line up with TRBD2. The CDR3 runs to 13 residues. CDR1 and CDR2 from the germline V gene are SGHAT and FQNNGV. The CDR3, as DNA: TGTGCCAGCAGCTTAGATCTTGGTAGCGGGACCGGCGTC. This sequence encodes CASSLDLGSGTGV.

The chain carries TRBV9 and TRBJ2-5, with D possibly being TRBD2 (6 bases). The V gene's germline CDR1 is SGDLS and CDR2 YYNGEE. The CDR3 totals 14 residues. V was trimmed by 0 bases and J by 10 bases, leaving 16 bases between them. The CDR3 bases are TGTGCCAGCAGCGTAGGTCAGGGTTGGGGGGTCCAGTACTTC. Translation gives CASSVGQGWGVQYF.

The chain links TRBV4-1 to TRBJ2-1; a possible D gene is TRBD2 (6 bases). The CDR3 loop spans 15 amino acids. Germline-derived CDR1 and CDR2 are MGHRA and YSYEKL. V was shortened by 5 bases and J by 5 bases, with 16 bases between the two germline ends. CDR3 loop: CASSNIGRKNNEQFF. The DNA of the CDR3 is TGCGCCAGCAGCAATATCGGGAGAAAAAACAATGAGCAGTTCTTC.

CDR3 bases: TGTGCCAGCAGCTTACGTCGGGAGGGCGTAACCAAAAACATTCAGTACTTC. This codes for CASSLRREGVTKNIQYF. The chain combines TRBV13 with TRBJ2-4; the match to TRBD2 covers 8 bases. The J segment lost 2 bases and the V segment lost 2 bases, leaving 8 bases of the junction unmatched. Germline CDR1 reads PRHDT; CDR2 reads FYEKMQ (reference sequence). This CDR3 is built from 17 residues.

The J gene is TRBJ2-1, the V gene TRBV7-6; 7 bases are shared with TRBD2. Germline trimming cut 6 bases from V and 7 bases from J; bases unmatched to any gene: 6. Germline V gene data show CDR1 as SGHVS and CDR2 as FNYEAQ. This CDR3 contains 13 residues. The CDR3 reads CASRPTSRNEQFF. In nucleotides, the CDR3 is TGTGCCAGCAGACCGACTAGCAGGAATGAGCAGTTCTTC.

The chain carries TRBV9 and TRBJ1-4, with 9 bases lining up with TRBD1. This CDR3 comprises 14 residues. Germline lookup yields CDR1 SGDLS and CDR2 YYNGEE. Unmatched junction bases numbered 5, after V lost 3 bases and J lost 8 bases. The CDR3 bases are TGTGCCAGCAGCGCTAGGACAGGGGAGGAAAAACTGTTTTTT. Translating it yields CASSARTGEEKLFF.

The rearrangement links TRBV7-6 to TRBJ1-1; D is possibly TRBD1 (6 bases). The CDR3 loop spans 14 amino acids. Looked up from germline, CDR1 is SGHVS and CDR2 is FNYEAQ. The V end was cut by 4 bases, the J end by 3 bases, with 12 bases between. This CDR3 is CASSYSGAHTEAFF. The DNA for the CDR3 is TGTGCCAGCAGCTATTCAGGGGCGCACACTGAAGCTTTCTTT.

The V call is TRBV7-8, the J call TRBJ1-5, with D possibly being TRBD1 (6 bases). The CDR3 totals 15 residues. Looked up from germline, CDR1 is SGHVS and CDR2 is FQNEAQ. Trimming cost V 5 bases and J 0 bases, with 11 bases left between them. CDR3 protein: CASSRTAYSNQPQHF. The CDR3 DNA is TGTGCCAGCAGCCGGACAGCTTATAGCAATCAGCCCCAGCATTTT.

The chain has TRBV7-2 and TRBJ1-4, with 9 positions matching TRBD1. Germline V gene data show CDR1 as SGHTA and CDR2 as FQGNSA. The CDR3 is 14 amino acids. J lost 8 bases, V lost 3 bases, and 4 bases had no gene match. The CDR3 sequence: CASSLGTGSEKLFF. The CDR3 coding sequence is TGTGCCAGCAGCTTGGGGACAGGGTCAGAAAAACTGTTTTTT.

The chain employs TRBV7-2 and TRBJ2-1; 7 nucleotides line up with TRBD2. The CDR3 runs to 15 residues. Germline V CDR1 and CDR2: SGHTA, FQGNSA. V dropped 5 bases and J dropped 7; count of bases not matched to a gene: 11. The CDR3 sequence is CASSLGAVGGNEQFF. CDR3 in DNA: TGTGCCAGCAGCCTTGGAGCTGTGGGGGGGAATGAGCAGTTCTTC. The variable domain in full, with the rest retrieved from reference TRBV7-2 and TRBJ2-1, is GAGVSQSPSNKVTEKGKDVELRCDPISGHTALYWYRQSLGQGLEFLIYFQGNSAPDKSGLPSDRFSAERTGGSVSTLTIQRTQQEDSAVYLCASSLGAVGGNEQFFGPGTRLTVL.

The CDR3 nucleotides are TGTGCCAGCAGCCTAGGCGGGGCCGATAGCAATCAGCCCCAGCATTTT. It specifies CASSLGGADSNQPQHF. The chain carries TRBV4-2 and TRBJ1-5; TRBD1 is a possible D gene (5 bases). V shed 4 bases and J shed 0 bases, with 13 bases lying between them. The CDR3 consists of 16 residues. Germline V gene lookup returns CDR1 LGHNA and CDR2 YNFKEQ.

This sequence joins TRBV2 and TRBJ1-4; 7 bases are a match to TRBD1. CDR1 is SNHLY and CDR2 is FYNNEI in the germline V gene. This CDR3 spans 13 amino acids. The V segment lost 6 bases and the J segment 5 bases; nucleotides outside the gene matches: 3. CDR3 coding DNA: TGTGCCAGCAGGGGGACAGAGAATGAAAAACTGTTTTTT. It yields the protein CASRGTENEKLFF.

This clone has only a few counts. This chain links TRBV4-2 with TRBJ2-1; 11 bases are a match to TRBD2. From germline, CDR1 is LGHNA and CDR2 YNFKEQ. Trimming at V came to 0 bases and at J to 6 bases, leaving 4 bases not matched to a gene. The CDR3 contains 16 residues. The CDR3 is CASSQDHSGGANEQFF. DNA of the CDR3: TGTGCCAGCAGCCAAGATCATAGCGGGGGGGCCAATGAGCAGTTCTTC.

The rearrangement uses TRBV12-3 or TRBV12-4 and TRBJ1-2; TRBD1 matches 11 bases. This CDR3 is 13 amino acids long. Germline trimming cut 6 bases from V and 7 bases from J; bases unmatched to any gene: 4. CDR3 protein: CASSFGQGAGYTF. The CDR3 DNA is TGTGCCAGCAGCTTTGGACAGGGGGCTGGCTACACCTTC.

Only one count was recorded for this clone. The chain is built from TRBV4-1 and TRBJ1-4; perhaps TRBD1 as D (6 bases). The CDR3 totals 15 residues. In germline, CDR1 is MGHRA, CDR2 YSYEKL. V shed 1 base and J shed 7 bases, with 13 bases lying between them. As DNA, the CDR3 is TGCGCCAGCAGCCAAGTTAGATTAGGGGGTGAAAAACTGTTTTTT. Amino acid sequence: CASSQVRLGGEKLFF.

The DNA for the CDR3 is TGCGCCAGCAGCCGGGCGGGGAGCACAGATACGCAGTATTTT. This translates into CASSRAGSTDTQYF. This rearrangement joins TRBV5-1 to TRBJ2-3, with D possibly TRBD2 on 6 matching bases. Trimming shortened V by 4 bases and J by 0 bases, and 9 bases separated the two germline ends. The CDR3 spans 14 residues. Germline CDR1 SGHRS, CDR2 YFSETQ.

There are a few counts of this clone. This chain joins TRBV4-3 and TRBJ1-4, with D possibly TRBD1 on 5 matching bases. Germline V gives CDR1 LGHNA, CDR2 YSLEER. The CDR3 contains 16 residues. V was clipped by 0 bases and J by 8 bases, with 16 bases between them. The CDR3 bases are TGCGCCAGCAGCCAAGATGGTGGGGCAATAGGGGAAAAACTGTTTTTT. Translation gives CASSQDGGAIGEKLFF.

The V gene is TRBV3-1 (or the pseudogene TRBV3-2), the J gene TRBJ2-2, with TRBD2 identical over 13 bases. The CDR3 is 18 residues long. Per the germline V gene, CDR1 is LGHDT and CDR2 is YNNKEL (reference sequence). Losses at the gene ends were 3 bases for V and 5 bases for J; bases not matched to a gene: 9. CDR3 amino acids: CASSHELAGGSRTGELFF. The CDR3 region has the DNA TGTGCCAGCAGCCACGAACTAGCGGGGGGGAGTAGGACCGGGGAGCTGTTTTTT.

The chain is built from TRBV3-1 (or the pseudogene TRBV3-2) and TRBJ1-6, with TRBD1 as a possible D gene (5 bases). The CDR3 length is 19 residues. Trimming took 4 bases from V and 1 from J, leaving 20 bases between them. Germline-derived CDR1 and CDR2 are LGHDT and YNNKEL (reference sequence). CDR3 protein: CASSRTPSGGSSYNSPLHF. CDR3 bases: TGTGCCAGCAGCCGCACGCCCTCCGGGGGGTCGTCCTATAATTCACCCCTCCACTTT.

This chain's CDR3 is CASSLGPGYETQYF. The CDR3 coding sequence is TGTGCCAGCAGCTTAGGCCCAGGTTACGAGACCCAGTACTTC. This chain uses TRBV7-6 with TRBJ2-5; unclear D gene. CDR3 size: 14 residues. The germline V gene has CDR1 SGHVS and CDR2 FNYEAQ. Trimming left V 1 base short and J 5 bases short, with 11 bases between.

This chain links TRBV4-1 with TRBJ1-1; D gene ambiguous. The CDR3 consists of 16 residues. Germline loops: CDR1 MGHRA, CDR2 YSYEKL. Trimming cost V 4 bases and J 3 bases, with 18 bases left between them. The CDR3: CASSPHSDGRDTEAFF. The CDR3 region has the DNA TGCGCCAGCAGCCCGCATAGCGACGGTCGGGACACTGAAGCTTTCTTT.

The chain joins TRBV5-1 to TRBJ2-3, with 9 nucleotides matching TRBD1. V was clipped by 4 bases and J by 1 base; unmatched bases: 7. CDR3 length: 16 amino acids. Germline CDR1 and CDR2: SGHRS and YFSETQ. This chain's CDR3 is CASSIITGGRTDTQYF. DNA of the CDR3: TGCGCCAGCAGCATCATAACAGGGGGCCGCACAGATACGCAGTATTTT.

The J gene is TRBJ2-3, the V gene TRBV10-3; 10 nucleotides line up with TRBD2. Germline V CDR1 and CDR2: ENHRY, SYGVKD. The CDR3 loop spans 13 amino acids. With V trimmed by 6 bases and J by 7 bases, 4 bases remained unmatched. This chain's CDR3 is CAIRSGGVYTQYF. In nucleotides, the CDR3 is TGTGCCATCAGGAGCGGGGGGGTTTATACGCAGTATTTT.

This clone showed up just once. The chain couples TRBV20-1 to TRBJ2-3; the match to TRBD1 covers 7 bases. Trimming took 3 bases from V and 2 from J; bases not matched to a gene: 8. The CDR3 loop spans 15 amino acids. Germline CDR1 and CDR2: DFQATT and SNEGSKA (reference sequence). CDR3 coding DNA: TGCAGTGCTAGTTGGGACAGAACCAACACAGATACGCAGTATTTT. This sequence encodes CSASWDRTNTDTQYF.

V usage is TRBV14 and J usage is TRBJ1-1; weak D call: TRBD1 (5 bases). Germline-derived CDR1 and CDR2 are SGHDN and FVKESK. The CDR3 runs 17 residues. The V end lost 0 bases, the J end lost 6 bases, and 20 bases lay between the germline ends. The CDR3 loop is CASSQEFQGWGYPEAFF. CDR3 coding DNA: TGTGCCAGCAGCCAAGAATTTCAGGGATGGGGTTACCCTGAAGCTTTCTTT. The whole variable domain, filled in from reference TRBV14 and TRBJ1-1, reads EAGVTQFPSHSVIEKGQTVTLRCDPISGHDNLYWYRRVMGKEIKFLLHFVKESKQDESGMPNNRFLAERTGGTYSTLKVQPAELEDSGVYFCASSQEFQGWGYPEAFFGQGTRLTVV.

The genes are TRBV18 and TRBJ2-1; D is possibly TRBD1 (6 bases). The V gene's germline CDR1 is KGHSH and CDR2 LQKENI. The CDR3 is 14 residues long. Trimming pared 3 bases from V and 9 bases from J, leaving 15 bases between. CDR3 nucleotide sequence: TGTGCCAGCTCACCCCGGACAGATGCCGTTGAGCAGTTCTTC. It specifies CASSPRTDAVEQFF.

The chain links TRBV5-4 to TRBJ1-4; D not certain. The ends were cut back, 0 bases at V and 4 bases at J, with 16 bases in the middle. The germline V gene encodes CDR1 SGHNT and CDR2 YYREEE (reference sequence). There are 17 residues in the CDR3. The chain's CDR3 is CASSLAPTDGLNEKLFF. The CDR3 DNA sequence: TGTGCCAGCAGCTTGGCTCCTACGGACGGACTTAATGAAAAACTGTTTTTT.

The chain has TRBV5-1 and TRBJ2-1; TRBD1 aligns across 9 bases. Trimming cost V 2 bases and J 7 bases; bases outside gene matches: 4. Germline-derived CDR1 and CDR2 are SGHRS and YFSETQ. This CDR3 comprises 14 residues. The CDR3 coding sequence is TGCGCCAGCAGCTTAAGACAGGGGGTGAATGAGCAGTTCTTC. Translated: CASSLRQGVNEQFF.